Presented here are 2 T cell receptor beta chains from one specimen sequenced in a study of CD8 T cells in ankylosing spondylitis. The study, taken as a whole, reports: There was a TCR beta motif, made of several highly homologous variants, that appeared characteristic of ankylosing spondylitis blood.

For these TCRs, the target antigens are not known. MiXCR, applied by TCRdb to the 5' RACE reads, yields one record per CDR3 protein. The table has approximately 540,000 distinct CDR3 sequences, roughly 12% seen once. The specimen sequenced was blood, either unsorted or a sorted T cell fraction (not recorded which). These receptors were collected from a male donor with ankylosing spondylitis.

The chain combines TRBV19 with TRBJ2-5; 11 bases align to TRBD2. From germline, CDR1 is LNHDA and CDR2 SQIVND (reference sequence). The junction had 10 bases not matched to a gene; V was cut back by 5 bases and J by 5 bases. The CDR3 is 16 amino acids. CDR3 sequence reads: CASSAIAGGPGETQYF. Here the CDR3 DNA reads TGTGCCAGTAGTGCCATAGCGGGAGGGCCTGGGGAGACCCAGTACTTC.

Points on this clonotype: This may arise from a read error, as a much more abundant clone is one base away. V is TRBV6-1 and J is TRBJ1-1; D is ambiguous. V was shortened by 7 bases and J by 5 bases, with 5 bases between the two germline ends. The length of the CDR3 is 10 residues. Per germline, CDR1 MNHNS and CDR2 SASEGT. The CDR3 loop is CASTRTEAFF. CDR3 DNA sequence: TGTGCCAGCACGCGGACTGAAGCTTTCTTT.